These T cell receptor beta chains were read from a single sample in a study of human T cells and chemical hapten exposure. TCRdb passed the RACE reads through MiXCR, listing each CDR3 protein once. This table holds about 190,000 distinct CDR3 sequences, about 25% found once. The material sequenced was whole blood, taken in connection with sensitization to the hapten diphenylcyclopropenone (DPC). Source of these receptors: a woman aged 40 to 50 with alopecia areata. Some clones in this sample may be carry-over from other donors' samples. The CDR3 runs from the conserved cysteine through the conserved F or W. The order of the fields is V gene, J gene, D gene, clone size, CDR3 DNA, CDR3 protein. The D gene is left open where the match is weak. Clone size is shown for a subset of rows, as once, few, many or a class of expanded clone.

v_gene: TRBV29-1; j_gene: TRBJ2-7; d_gene: TRBD2; abundance: -; CDR3nt: TGCAGCGCCGGGACTACCCTCGGGTCGGGCGAGCAGTACTTC; CDR3aa: CSAGTTLGSGEQYF
v_gene: TRBV7-3; j_gene: TRBJ2-1; d_gene: -; abundance: once; CDR3nt: TGTGCCAGCAGCCGGGACACCCACAATGAGCAGTTCTTC; CDR3aa: CASSRDTHNEQFF
v_gene: TRBV27; j_gene: TRBJ2-1; d_gene: -; abundance: -; CDR3nt: TGTGCCAGCAGTTGGGCAGCCTACAATGAGCAGTTCTTC; CDR3aa: CASSWAAYNEQFF
v_gene: TRBV28; j_gene: TRBJ1-5; d_gene: -; abundance: -; CDR3nt: TGTGCCAGCCGTGAACCCAGGGGTGAGGGTAGCAATCAGCCCCAGCATTTT; CDR3aa: CASREPRGEGSNQPQHF
v_gene: TRBV20-1; j_gene: TRBJ2-7; d_gene: TRBD2; abundance: few; CDR3nt: TGCAGTGCTAGAGCAGCGGGAAGCTCCTACGAGCAGTACTTC; CDR3aa: CSARAAGSSYEQYF
v_gene: TRBV2; j_gene: TRBJ1-5; d_gene: -; abundance: few; CDR3nt: TGTGCCAGCAGTTCCTCGGCAGGCAATCAGCCCCAGCATTTT; CDR3aa: CASSSSAGNQPQHF
v_gene: TRBV2; j_gene: TRBJ1-6; d_gene: -; abundance: -; CDR3nt: TGTGCCAGCAGACAGGAGGGTAATTCACCCCTCCACTTT; CDR3aa: CASRQEGNSPLHF
v_gene: TRBV25-1; j_gene: TRBJ1-5; d_gene: -; abundance: -; CDR3nt: TGTGCCAGCAGGGGCTCGGGGGCGAGCAATCAGCCCCAGCATTTT; CDR3aa: CASRGSGASNQPQHF
v_gene: TRBV11-2; j_gene: TRBJ2-1; d_gene: -; abundance: -; CDR3nt: TGTGCCAGCAGCTCCATGGGGGGAAGTGAGCAGTTCTTC; CDR3aa: CASSSMGGSEQFF
v_gene: TRBV7-2; j_gene: TRBJ1-4; d_gene: -; abundance: -; CDR3nt: TGTGCCAGCAGCTTAGGGGGGACGACTAATGAAAAACTGTTTTTT; CDR3aa: CASSLGGTTNEKLFF
v_gene: TRBV7-2; j_gene: TRBJ1-1; d_gene: -; abundance: -; CDR3nt: TGTGCCAGCAGCCTAGTCTGGCGGGGGGAAACTGAAGCTTTCTTT; CDR3aa: CASSLVWRGETEAFF
v_gene: TRBV20-1; j_gene: TRBJ1-1; d_gene: -; abundance: -; CDR3nt: TGCAGTGCGGCGAACCTTAGGACGGGTCTAGCTGAAGCTTTCTTT; CDR3aa: CSAANLRTGLAEAFF
v_gene: TRBV20-1; j_gene: TRBJ1-2; d_gene: -; abundance: few; CDR3nt: TGCAGTGCGAGACAGGTAGTCGTTGGCTACACCTTC; CDR3aa: CSARQVVVGYTF
v_gene: TRBV20-1; j_gene: TRBJ1-2; d_gene: -; abundance: -; CDR3nt: TGCAGTGCTCCCTCCGGGGGTCGGGGCTATGGCTACACCTTC; CDR3aa: CSAPSGGRGYGYTF
v_gene: TRBV12-5; j_gene: TRBJ2-2; d_gene: TRBD1; abundance: -; CDR3nt: TGTGCTAGTGGTTTGGTGACAGGGTTGAACACCGGGGAGCTGTTTTTT; CDR3aa: CASGLVTGLNTGELFF
v_gene: TRBV28; j_gene: TRBJ2-1; d_gene: TRBD2; abundance: few; CDR3nt: TGTGCCAGCAGAAACGCCCCTCTAGCGGGGGCTAACAATGAGCAGTTCTTC; CDR3aa: CASRNAPLAGANNEQFF
v_gene: TRBV20-1; j_gene: TRBJ1-5; d_gene: -; abundance: many; CDR3nt: TGCAGTGCTAGGCCGGGGGCGGGGGACAATCAGCCCCAGCATTTT; CDR3aa: CSARPGAGDNQPQHF